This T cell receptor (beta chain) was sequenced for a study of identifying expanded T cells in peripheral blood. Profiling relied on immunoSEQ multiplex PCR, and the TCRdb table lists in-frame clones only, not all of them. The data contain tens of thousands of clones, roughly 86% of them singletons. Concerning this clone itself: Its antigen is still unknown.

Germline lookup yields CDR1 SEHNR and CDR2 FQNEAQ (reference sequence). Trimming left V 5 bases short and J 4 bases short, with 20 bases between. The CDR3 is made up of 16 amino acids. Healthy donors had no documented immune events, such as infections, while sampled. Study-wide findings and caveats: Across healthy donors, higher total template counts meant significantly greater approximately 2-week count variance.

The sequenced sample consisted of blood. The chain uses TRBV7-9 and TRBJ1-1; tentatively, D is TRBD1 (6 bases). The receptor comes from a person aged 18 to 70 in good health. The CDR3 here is CASSPDSGGVGTEAFF. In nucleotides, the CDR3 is TGTGCCAGCAGCCCGGACAGTGGAGGGGTGGGCACTGAAGCTTTCTTT.